This T cell receptor beta chain appears in the sequencing data of a study of blood T cell repertoires in COVID-19. Study-wide background: Spain, Italy and the United States supplied samples that represented acute and convalescent COVID-19. T cells, B-cell-depleted T cells, or PBMCs provided the cDNA or gDNA that served as material.

In the original analysis: Nucleated cell counts were estimated from reference gene primer amplification. Sequencing was performed with immunoSEQ multiplex PCR; in TCRdb, only in-frame clones are kept and a portion is missing. Clone size and the V and J calls come from that table; the DNA yielded D and trimming. The profile shows about 210,000 clones, approximately 90% of them singletons. Per the germline V gene, CDR1 is SGHNT and CDR2 is YYREEE (reference sequence). CDR3 length: 15 residues. V was cut by 2 bases and J by 6 bases, with 16 bases left in between. This clone has more than one count but fewer than ten.

The sequenced sample consisted of peripheral blood. V usage is TRBV5-4 and J usage is TRBJ2-3; D call uncertain. This receptor was identified in a man aged 30 to 39 with acute or convalescent COVID-19. The CDR3 spells CASSFKPGPGDTQYF. DNA of the CDR3: TGTGCCAGCAGCTTCAAGCCAGGCCCCGGCGATACGCAGTATTTT. Combining the CDR3 with reference TRBV5-4 and TRBJ2-3 gives the whole variable domain ETGVTQSPTHLIKTRGQQVTLRCSSQSGHNTVSWYQQALGQGPQFIFQYYREEENGRGNFPPRFSGLQFPNYSSELNVNALELDDSALYLCASSFKPGPGDTQYFGPGTRLTVL.